The rows below give T cell receptor beta chains drawn from one sample of a study of blood T cell repertoires in COVID-19. This table comes from immunoSEQ multiplex PCR, and its TCRdb copy is limited to in-frame clones, with some not included. This sample yields 300,000 to 350,000 clones, of which 70% to 90% are seen a single time; under 2.5% belongs to the top ten. Sequenced material: PBMCs or T cells enriched from blood (not recorded which). Receptor source: a young man who had recovered from COVID-19. The CDR3 runs from the conserved cysteine through the conserved F or W. The D gene is left open where the match is weak. For some rows the clone size is stated as once, few or many, or as a class when expanded; others skip it.

clone_size,d_call,j_call,v_call,cdr3_nt,cdr3_aa
NA,NA,TRBJ1-1,TRBV21-1,TGTGCCAGCAGCACCTCCCCGGGACAGGGGGGGGAGAACACTGAAGCTTTCTTT,CASSTSPGQGGENTEAFF
NA,NA,TRBJ2-6,TRBV6-4,TGTGCCAGCAGTGCAGGCGGGTCCCACGCTGGGGCCAACGTCCTGACTTTC,CASSAGGSHAGANVLTF
NA,NA,TRBJ2-7,TRBV4-1,TGCGCCAGCAGGCAAGGGGACACAAATTTCTACGAGCAGTACTTC,CASRQGDTNFYEQYF
NA,TRBD1,TRBJ1-6,TRBV20-1,TGCAGTGCTAGTCCACGGACAGGGGGCTCACCCCTCCACTTT,CSASPRTGGSPLHF
NA,NA,TRBJ1-3,TRBV28,TGTGCCAGCAGCCCCAGTCCGGGGGGTGGAAACACCATATATTTT,CASSPSPGGGNTIYF
NA,TRBD2,TRBJ2-7,TRBV6-2/TRBV6-3,TGTGCCAGCAGTTCGTCTAGCGGGGGGATAACCTACGAGCAGTACTTC,CASSSSSGGITYEQYF
NA,TRBD2,TRBJ2-1,TRBV6-5,TGTGCCAGCAGTTTAGGACTAGCTGGCCTGAGGAATGAGCAGTTCTTC,CASSLGLAGLRNEQFF
NA,NA,TRBJ1-4,TRBV19,TGTGCCACCCGGGGGATGACCCAGGGAATTGAAAAACTGTTTTTT,CATRGMTQGIEKLFF
NA,NA,TRBJ1-1,TRBV30,TGTGCCTGGAGTGGGACAGAATACACTGAAGCTTTCTTT,CAWSGTEYTEAFF
many,TRBD1,TRBJ1-1,TRBV29-1,TGCAGCGTTGACATGACAGGGGGCGAGACTGAAGCTTTCTTT,CSVDMTGGETEAFF
NA,TRBD1,TRBJ1-2,TRBV19,TGTGCCAGTTCCGTAGCCAATGACAGGGGGCGCGGTGGCTACACCTTC,CASSVANDRGRGGYTF
NA,NA,TRBJ1-4,TRBV6-5,TGTGCCAGCAGAGACCCGGGACAAGTCAATGAAAAACTGTTTTTT,CASRDPGQVNEKLFF
NA,TRBD1,TRBJ1-1,TRBV19,TGTGCCAGTAGTCCCCGGACAGGGGGCAACACTGAAGCTTTCTTT,CASSPRTGGNTEAFF
NA,NA,TRBJ2-1,TRBV9,TGTGCCAGCAGCGACACTAGCCCTGGGGAGCAGTTCTTC,CASSDTSPGEQFF
NA,TRBD1,TRBJ1-3,TRBV11-2,TGTGCCAGCAGCTTAGACAGGGGGACGAGCCGAAACACCATATATTTT,CASSLDRGTSRNTIYF
many,TRBD1,TRBJ2-5,TRBV19,TGTGCCAGTAGTAGTTCCGGGACAGAACAAGAGACCCAGTACTTC,CASSSSGTEQETQYF
NA,TRBD1,TRBJ2-7,TRBV5-1,TGCGCCAGCAGCTGGGGGGACAGGATTAACGAGCAGTACTTC,CASSWGDRINEQYF
NA,TRBD1,TRBJ1-1,TRBV19,TGTGCCAGTAGTATTCGACAGGGGAGTTACACTGAAGCTTTCTTT,CASSIRQGSYTEAFF
NA,TRBD1,TRBJ2-5,TRBV6-1,TGTGCCAGCAGTGAGATGGACAGGCAAGAGACCCAGTACTTC,CASSEMDRQETQYF
NA,TRBD2,TRBJ2-5,TRBV12-5,TGTGCTAGTGGTTTGGCCTCCTCGGGGGTAGCGGGGGGCGGACAGACCCAGTACTTC,CASGLASSGVAGGGQTQYF
once,TRBD1,TRBJ1-5,TRBV4-2,TGTGCCAGCAGCCAACCAATAGCGGGGACAGGGAGCCGCAATCAGCCCCAGCATTTT,CASSQPIAGTGSRNQPQHF
NA,NA,TRBJ1-1,TRBV24-1,TGTGCCACCAGGGACGGCGGGATGAACACTGAAGCTTTCTTT,CATRDGGMNTEAFF
NA,NA,TRBJ1-1,TRBV18,TGTGCCAGCTCCCCGGACTTATCGGGGTACACTGAAGCTTTCTTT,CASSPDLSGYTEAFF
once,TRBD1,TRBJ1-6,TRBV3-1/TRBV3-2,TGTGCCAGCAGCCAAGTCCCCGGGACAGGGAATTCACCCCTCCACTTT,CASSQVPGTGNSPLHF
NA,TRBD1,TRBJ1-1,TRBV24-1,TGTGCCACCGGTGGACAGGGGCTACCTAACACTGAAGCTTTCTTT,CATGGQGLPNTEAFF
NA,TRBD1,TRBJ2-1,TRBV29-1,TGCAGCGTTGACAGGGGGCGGAGAAATGAGCAGTTCTTC,CSVDRGRRNEQFF
NA,TRBD2,TRBJ2-5,TRBV2,TGTGCCAGCACCCGGGAGGGGGCCCAGTACTTC,CASTREGAQYF
NA,TRBD2,TRBJ2-7,TRBV27,TGTGCCAGCAGTTTAGGGACTACCAACGAGCAGTACTTC,CASSLGTTNEQYF
NA,TRBD2,TRBJ2-1,TRBV10-3,TGTGCCATCAGTGTGTCATCACTAGCGGGGGTCTTTTCCTCCTACAATGAGCAGTTCTTC,CAISVSSLAGVFSSYNEQFF
NA,TRBD1,TRBJ2-7,TRBV3-1/TRBV3-2,TGTGCCAGCGGAACCGGGACAGGGGCGGGTGAGCAGTACTTC,CASGTGTGAGEQYF
NA,TRBD2,TRBJ2-7,TRBV2,TGTGCCAGCAGTGTCAAGGGGAGGGGCGAGCAGTACTTC,CASSVKGRGEQYF
NA,TRBD2,TRBJ2-1,TRBV7-2,TGTGCCAGCAGCTTAGGTATGCTAGCGGGCAATGAGCAGTTCTTC,CASSLGMLAGNEQFF
NA,NA,TRBJ2-6,TRBV9,TGTGCCAGCAGCGTAGATGGGGGCCCCAGCTCTGGGGCCAACGTCCTGACTTTC,CASSVDGGPSSGANVLTF
NA,NA,TRBJ2-5,TRBV5-5,TGTGCCAGCAGCTTGGCGGGGACTGAAGAGACCCAGTACTTC,CASSLAGTEETQYF
NA,NA,TRBJ2-7,TRBV30,TGTGCCTGGAGTTCTATCACCTACGAGCAGTACTTC,CAWSSITYEQYF
few,NA,TRBJ2-5,TRBV5-1,TGCGCCAGCAGCTTGGCCGTCGGAGGGGAAGAGACCCAGTACTTC,CASSLAVGGEETQYF
NA,TRBD1,TRBJ1-2,TRBV6-2/TRBV6-3,TGTGCCAGCAGTTCGGACAGGGGTATCTATGGCTACACCTTC,CASSSDRGIYGYTF
NA,NA,TRBJ2-1,TRBV5-1,TGCGCCAGCAGCTTGGACCTATACAATGAGCAGTTCTTC,CASSLDLYNEQFF
few,NA,TRBJ2-1,TRBV6-5,TGTGCCAGCAGTTACTCGAGTTCCCGGGGCAATGAGCAGTTCTTC,CASSYSSSRGNEQFF
NA,NA,TRBJ1-1,TRBV27,TGTGCCAGCAACATAGACATTATGAACACTGAAGCTTTCTTT,CASNIDIMNTEAFF
few,TRBD1,TRBJ2-2,TRBV5-1,TGCGCCAGCAGCTTCGAGGGGGCCGGAGGGGAGCTGTTTTTT,CASSFEGAGGELFF
NA,TRBD1,TRBJ1-2,TRBV7-2,TGTGCCAGCAGCTTAAGCGGACAGGGGGACTATGGCTACACCTTC,CASSLSGQGDYGYTF
NA,TRBD1,TRBJ2-7,TRBV11-2,TGTGCCAGCAGCGAAGGACAGGGCAAGCAGTACTTC,CASSEGQGKQYF
NA,TRBD1,TRBJ1-1,TRBV9,TGTGCCAGCAGCGTCTGGACAGGGCCGAACACTGAAGCTTTCTTT,CASSVWTGPNTEAFF
NA,NA,TRBJ1-2,TRBV3-1/TRBV3-2,TGTGCCAGCAGCCAGGGGACGGGGGTGGCCAACTATGGCTACACCTTC,CASSQGTGVANYGYTF